Detailed here is one T cell receptor beta chain. Antigen specificity is unknown. The length of the CDR3 is 14 residues. The V end lost 4 bases, the J end lost 0 bases, and 9 bases lay between the germline ends. Looked up from germline, CDR1 is MGHRA and CDR2 is YSYEKL. Time point reported: newly diagnosed, previously untreated cHL patient sample. Using immunoSEQ multiplex PCR, the repertoire was profiled, and TCRdb retains in-frame clones only, with some absent. The sample has tens of thousands of clones; 94% are singletons. This sample was taken from a study of PD-1 blockade in classical Hodgkin lymphoma. Overall study findings and caveats: Relapsed/refractory patients reportedly had lower baseline diversity than newly diagnosed patients. Repertoire difference causes, possibly disease activity or prior therapy, remain undefined.

The clonotype was recovered from a human donor with classical Hodgkin lymphoma. This chain joins TRBV4-1 and TRBJ1-1; a possible D gene is TRBD1 (5 bases). Sequences were obtained from peripheral blood mononuclear cells (PBMCs). The CDR3 spells CASSPGQLNTEAFF. The CDR3 nucleotides are TGCGCCAGCAGCCCCGGACAACTGAACACTGAAGCTTTCTTT.